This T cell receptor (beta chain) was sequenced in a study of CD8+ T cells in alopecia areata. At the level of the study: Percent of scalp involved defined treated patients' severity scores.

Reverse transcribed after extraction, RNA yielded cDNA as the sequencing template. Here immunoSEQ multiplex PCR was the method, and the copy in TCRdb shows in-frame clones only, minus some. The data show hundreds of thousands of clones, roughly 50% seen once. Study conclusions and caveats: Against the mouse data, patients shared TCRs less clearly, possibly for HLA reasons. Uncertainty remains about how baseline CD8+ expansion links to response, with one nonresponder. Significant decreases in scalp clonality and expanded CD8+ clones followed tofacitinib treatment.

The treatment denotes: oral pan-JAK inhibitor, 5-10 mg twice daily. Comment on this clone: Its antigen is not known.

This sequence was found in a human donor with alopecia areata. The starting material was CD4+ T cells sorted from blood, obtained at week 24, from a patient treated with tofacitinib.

The CDR3 nucleotides are TGTGCCAGCAGTCCGACGGTCTACGAGCAGTACTTC. Amino acids: CASSPTVYEQYF. The rearrangement uses TRBV28 and TRBJ2-7; D is unclear. The germline V gene encodes CDR1 MDHEN and CDR2 SYDVKM. Deletions cut 5 bases from V and 3 bases from J, with 8 bases between. CDR3 length equals 12 residues.